Listed below are T cell receptor beta chains from one sample, sequenced in a study of long-term antiretroviral therapy in people with HIV. Measured with immunoSEQ multiplex PCR; TCRdb has only the in-frame clones, and not every one. The table has 21,000 or so clones, roughly 80% seen once. The sample here was unsorted PBMCs, taken 0.3 years after starting antiretroviral therapy. The receptors were gathered from a man aged 45 to 65 with HIV. CDR3s include the opening cysteine and the closing phenylalanine or tryptophan. Fields, in order: J gene, V gene, clone size, D gene, CDR3 protein, CDR3 DNA. A D gene is named only where the DNA matches it firmly. Size tells how often a clone was seen (once, few, many) or the class of an expanded clone, and some rows leave it out.

J gene: TRBJ2-2; V gene: TRBV4-3; clone size: .; D gene: .; CDR3 protein: CASSQDLSNTGELFF; CDR3 DNA: TGCGCCAGCAGCCAAGATCTAAGCAACACCGGGGAGCTGTTTTTT
J gene: TRBJ2-1; V gene: TRBV29-1; clone size: .; D gene: TRBD2; CDR3 protein: CSAGLAGGQFF; CDR3 DNA: TGCAGCGCCGGACTAGCGGGAGGGCAGTTCTTC
J gene: TRBJ2-7; V gene: TRBV6-5; clone size: .; D gene: .; CDR3 protein: CASSYSRPGTYEQYF; CDR3 DNA: TGTGCCAGCAGTTACTCTCGGCCCGGGACCTACGAGCAGTACTTC
J gene: TRBJ2-1; V gene: TRBV7-2; clone size: .; D gene: .; CDR3 protein: CASSPEQLTYNEQFF; CDR3 DNA: TGTGCCAGCAGCCCTGAGCAGCTCACCTACAATGAGCAGTTCTTC
J gene: TRBJ2-7; V gene: TRBV7-7; clone size: .; D gene: .; CDR3 protein: CASSLGPSYEQYF; CDR3 DNA: TGTGCTAGCAGCTTAGGCCCGAGCTACGAGCAGTACTTC
J gene: TRBJ2-7; V gene: TRBV7-8; clone size: .; D gene: TRBD2; CDR3 protein: CASSLLRETHEQYF; CDR3 DNA: TGTGCCAGCAGCTTATTGCGGGAGACCCACGAGCAGTACTTC
J gene: TRBJ1-1; V gene: TRBV11-3; clone size: .; D gene: .; CDR3 protein: CASSLVGETEAFF; CDR3 DNA: TGTGCCAGCAGCTTAGTGGGGGAAACTGAAGCTTTCTTT
J gene: TRBJ1-1; V gene: TRBV10-3; clone size: few; D gene: .; CDR3 protein: CAISDNLNTEAFF; CDR3 DNA: TGTGCCATCAGTGATAACCTGAACACTGAAGCTTTCTTT
J gene: TRBJ2-1; V gene: TRBV5-1; clone size: .; D gene: TRBD2; CDR3 protein: CASSWGTSSGEQFF; CDR3 DNA: TGCGCCAGCAGCTGGGGGACTAGCAGTGGTGAGCAGTTCTTC
J gene: TRBJ1-2; V gene: TRBV11-2; clone size: .; D gene: .; CDR3 protein: CASSLSRGVLANYGYTF; CDR3 DNA: TGTGCCAGCAGCCTTAGCCGGGGGGTGTTAGCTAACTATGGCTACACCTTC
J gene: TRBJ2-7; V gene: TRBV11-3; clone size: .; D gene: .; CDR3 protein: CASSGVVYEQYF; CDR3 DNA: TGTGCCAGCAGCGGGGTTGTCTACGAGCAGTACTTC
J gene: TRBJ2-3; V gene: TRBV28; clone size: .; D gene: .; CDR3 protein: CASSLDADTQYF; CDR3 DNA: TGTGCCAGCAGCCTCGACGCGGATACGCAGTATTTT
J gene: TRBJ2-5; V gene: TRBV30; clone size: once; D gene: .; CDR3 protein: CAIGQFIETQYF; CDR3 DNA: TGCGCAATTGGGCAGTTTATAGAGACCCAGTACTTC
J gene: TRBJ2-2; V gene: TRBV7-2; clone size: .; D gene: .; CDR3 protein: CASSLALRRELFF; CDR3 DNA: TGTGCCAGCAGCTTAGCCCTTAGGAGGGAGCTGTTTTTT
J gene: TRBJ2-2; V gene: TRBV7-2; clone size: .; D gene: TRBD1; CDR3 protein: CASSDYRGNTGELFF; CDR3 DNA: TGTGCCAGCAGCGATTACAGGGGGAACACCGGGGAGCTGTTTTTT
J gene: TRBJ1-5; V gene: TRBV28; clone size: .; D gene: .; CDR3 protein: CASSFTGTLEPQHF; CDR3 DNA: TGTGCCAGCAGTTTTACGGGGACCCTAGAGCCCCAGCATTTT
J gene: TRBJ1-5; V gene: TRBV6-1; clone size: few; D gene: .; CDR3 protein: CASGGSESQPQHF; CDR3 DNA: TGTGCCAGCGGGGGTAGTGAGTCTCAGCCCCAGCATTTT
J gene: TRBJ1-1; V gene: TRBV11-1; clone size: .; D gene: TRBD1; CDR3 protein: CASSPRTGTMSTEAFF; CDR3 DNA: TGTGCCAGCAGCCCCCGGACAGGGACAATGAGCACTGAAGCTTTCTTT
J gene: TRBJ1-6; V gene: TRBV5-5; clone size: .; D gene: .; CDR3 protein: CASSFLGSVGLGSPLHF; CDR3 DNA: TGTGCCAGCAGCTTCCTGGGGAGCGTGGGCCTTGGTTCACCCCTCCACTTT
J gene: TRBJ2-3; V gene: TRBV7-9; clone size: .; D gene: TRBD2; CDR3 protein: CASSLGGSGTDTQYF; CDR3 DNA: TGTGCCAGCAGCTTGGGGGGGAGTGGAACAGATACGCAGTATTTT
J gene: TRBJ2-1; V gene: TRBV19; clone size: once; D gene: TRBD2; CDR3 protein: CASSMWGGGDEQFF; CDR3 DNA: TGTGCCAGTAGTATGTGGGGGGGAGGTGATGAGCAGTTCTTC
J gene: TRBJ1-1; V gene: TRBV7-9; clone size: once; D gene: .; CDR3 protein: CASRIGGRATEAFF; CDR3 DNA: TGTGCCAGCAGGATAGGGGGTCGGGCCACTGAAGCTTTCTTT
J gene: TRBJ1-2; V gene: TRBV5-1; clone size: .; D gene: .; CDR3 protein: CASSFFFGPGTGYENTF; CDR3 DNA: .
J gene: TRBJ1-5; V gene: TRBV6-5; clone size: .; D gene: .; CDR3 protein: CASSPDFSNQPQHF; CDR3 DNA: TGTGCCAGCAGCCCGGACTTTAGCAATCAGCCCCAGCATTTT
J gene: TRBJ2-7; V gene: TRBV5-4; clone size: .; D gene: TRBD1; CDR3 protein: CASSLVGQGHYEQYF; CDR3 DNA: TGTGCCAGCAGCTTGGTGGGACAGGGGCACTACGAGCAGTACTTC
J gene: TRBJ2-3; V gene: TRBV4-3; clone size: .; D gene: .; CDR3 protein: CASSQVWGPTDTQYF; CDR3 DNA: TGCGCCAGCAGCCAAGTTTGGGGGCCCACAGATACGCAGTATTTT
J gene: TRBJ2-2; V gene: TRBV7-8; clone size: .; D gene: .; CDR3 protein: CASSLRTESNTGELFF; CDR3 DNA: TGTGCCAGCAGCTTACGGACAGAATCAAACACCGGGGAGCTGTTTTTT
J gene: TRBJ1-2; V gene: TRBV7-2; clone size: .; D gene: .; CDR3 protein: CASSLGRVNYGYTF; CDR3 DNA: TGTGCCAGCAGCTTAGGAAGGGTTAACTATGGCTACACCTTC
J gene: TRBJ1-1; V gene: TRBV2; clone size: .; D gene: TRBD1; CDR3 protein: CARNQGQGGTEAFF; CDR3 DNA: TGTGCCAGAAACCAAGGACAGGGGGGAACTGAAGCTTTCTTT
J gene: TRBJ1-5; V gene: TRBV28; clone size: .; D gene: .; CDR3 protein: CASSPHRVQDQPQHF; CDR3 DNA: TGTGCCAGCAGTCCCCACAGGGTCCAAGACCAGCCCCAGCATTTT
J gene: TRBJ2-3; V gene: TRBV28; clone size: .; D gene: TRBD2; CDR3 protein: CASRGPSGSTDTQYF; CDR3 DNA: TGTGCCAGCAGGGGACCTAGCGGGAGTACAGATACGCAGTATTTT
J gene: TRBJ2-3; V gene: TRBV10-3; clone size: .; D gene: TRBD2; CDR3 protein: CAIRTLAGPKNVDTQYF; CDR3 DNA: TGTGCCATCAGAACGCTAGCGGGGCCCAAGAACGTAGATACGCAGTATTTT
J gene: TRBJ1-2; V gene: TRBV13; clone size: .; D gene: .; CDR3 protein: CASSSVRATPMDGYTF; CDR3 DNA: TGTGCCAGCAGCTCGGTTCGGGCTACCCCAATGGATGGCTACACCTTC
J gene: TRBJ1-2; V gene: TRBV7-9; clone size: .; D gene: .; CDR3 protein: CASSRSGSDGHGYTF; CDR3 DNA: TGTGCCAGCAGCCGCAGCGGGAGCGACGGGCACGGCTACACCTTC
J gene: TRBJ1-6; V gene: TRBV9; clone size: .; D gene: .; CDR3 protein: CASSVGGRSPLHF; CDR3 DNA: TGTGCCAGCAGCGTAGGTGGCAGATCACCCCTCCACTTT
J gene: TRBJ2-1; V gene: TRBV2; clone size: .; D gene: .; CDR3 protein: CASRPDSDEQFF; CDR3 DNA: TGTGCCAGCAGACCCGACAGCGATGAGCAGTTCTTC
J gene: TRBJ2-5; V gene: TRBV13; clone size: .; D gene: .; CDR3 protein: CASSLDRGKETQYF; CDR3 DNA: TGTGCCAGCAGCTTAGACCGCGGGAAAGAGACCCAGTACTTC
J gene: TRBJ2-5; V gene: TRBV18; clone size: .; D gene: TRBD2; CDR3 protein: CASSPGLAGSAETQYF; CDR3 DNA: TGTGCCAGCTCACCGGGACTAGCGGGATCTGCGGAGACCCAGTACTTC
J gene: TRBJ2-7; V gene: TRBV6-1; clone size: .; D gene: .; CDR3 protein: CASSEAGGSIGEQYF; CDR3 DNA: TGTGCCAGCAGTGAAGCTGGAGGGAGTATTGGCGAGCAGTACTTC
J gene: TRBJ2-7; V gene: TRBV28; clone size: once; D gene: .; CDR3 protein: CASSLPRQGGVSQYF; CDR3 DNA: TGTGCCAGCAGTTTACCCCGTCAGGGGGGGGTGAGTCAGTACTTC
J gene: TRBJ1-3; V gene: TRBV25-1; clone size: .; D gene: .; CDR3 protein: CASSEFFGNTIYF; CDR3 DNA: TGTGCCAGCAGTGAATTTTTCGGAAACACCATATATTTT
J gene: TRBJ1-2; V gene: TRBV5-1; clone size: .; D gene: TRBD1; CDR3 protein: CASSVGQAGGYTF; CDR3 DNA: TGCGCCAGCAGCGTCGGACAGGCCGGGGGTTACACCTTC
J gene: TRBJ1-3; V gene: TRBV5-5; clone size: .; D gene: .; CDR3 protein: CASSPTPRTSGNTIYF; CDR3 DNA: TGTGCCAGCAGCCCTACTCCGCGGACATCTGGAAACACCATATATTTT
J gene: TRBJ1-1; V gene: TRBV11-2; clone size: .; D gene: TRBD1; CDR3 protein: CASSPGQVYNTEAFF; CDR3 DNA: TGTGCCAGCAGCCCAGGACAGGTCTATAACACTGAAGCTTTCTTT
J gene: TRBJ2-5; V gene: TRBV4-3; clone size: .; D gene: .; CDR3 protein: CASSQEPGFQETQYF; CDR3 DNA: TGCGCCAGCAGCCAAGAACCCGGGTTCCAAGAGACCCAGTACTTC
J gene: TRBJ1-4; V gene: TRBV25-1; clone size: once; D gene: .; CDR3 protein: CASSESGSGNEKLFF; CDR3 DNA: TGTGCCAGCAGTGAATCAGGCAGTGGCAATGAAAAACTGTTTTTT
J gene: TRBJ2-7; V gene: TRBV6-6; clone size: .; D gene: .; CDR3 protein: CASSWDVIGYEQYF; CDR3 DNA: TGTGCCAGCAGTTGGGACGTAATAGGTTACGAGCAGTACTTC
J gene: TRBJ2-4; V gene: TRBV18; clone size: .; D gene: TRBD2; CDR3 protein: CASSTLAGELLAKNIQYF; CDR3 DNA: TGTGCCAGCTCAACACTAGCGGGGGAGTTGTTAGCCAAAAACATTCAGTACTTC
J gene: TRBJ2-7; V gene: TRBV21-1; clone size: .; D gene: .; CDR3 protein: CASSKAPGTSGGDHYEQYF; CDR3 DNA: TGTGCCAGCAGCAAAGCGCCTGGGACTAGCGGGGGGGACCACTACGAGCAGTACTTC
J gene: TRBJ2-3; V gene: TRBV2; clone size: .; D gene: TRBD2; CDR3 protein: CASSESLADLDTQYF; CDR3 DNA: TGTGCCAGCAGTGAAAGTCTAGCGGACTTAGATACGCAGTATTTT
J gene: TRBJ2-1; V gene: TRBV5-5; clone size: once; D gene: TRBD2; CDR3 protein: CASSLEGLDNEQFF; CDR3 DNA: TGTGCCAGCAGCTTGGAAGGACTAGACAATGAGCAGTTCTTC
J gene: TRBJ2-1; V gene: TRBV18; clone size: .; D gene: TRBD2; CDR3 protein: CASSRRLAGDGDEQFF; CDR3 DNA: TGTGCCAGCTCACGTCGACTAGCGGGAGATGGCGATGAGCAGTTCTTC
J gene: TRBJ2-1; V gene: TRBV29-1; clone size: .; D gene: .; CDR3 protein: CSVEGGSRDNEQFF; CDR3 DNA: TGCAGCGTTGAAGGGGGCTCTCGGGACAATGAGCAGTTCTTC
J gene: TRBJ2-2; V gene: TRBV9; clone size: .; D gene: TRBD1; CDR3 protein: CASSVPGQGLPNTGELFF; CDR3 DNA: TGTGCCAGCAGCGTTCCCGGACAGGGGCTACCGAACACCGGGGAGCTGTTTTTT
J gene: TRBJ1-2; V gene: TRBV6-5; clone size: .; D gene: TRBD1; CDR3 protein: CASQGGAGQGYTF; CDR3 DNA: TGTGCCAGCCAAGGGGGCGCAGGACAGGGCTACACCTTC